This is a list of T cell receptor beta chains from one sample in a study of blood T cell repertoires in COVID-19. TCRdb's table, derived via immunoSEQ multiplex PCR, lists solely in-frame clones and lacks some. The sample yields about 210,000 clones, about 90% seen once. The sample taken for sequencing was peripheral blood. Every receptor here comes from a man in his thirties or forties with acute or convalescent COVID-19. Both conserved end residues are part of each CDR3. Each record gives: J gene, D gene, clone size, V gene, CDR3 DNA, CDR3 protein. D genes are given only for firm matches. Some rows mark clone size as missing; the rest say once, few, many or name a class of expanded clone.

J: TRBJ2-5; D: -; size: -; V: TRBV7-9; DNA: TGTGCCGCCACCCCCGCATTGGTCTCGGTCGAGACCCAGTACTTC; CDR3: CAATPALVSVETQYF
J: TRBJ2-7; D: TRBD1; size: -; V: TRBV11-2; DNA: TGTGCCAGCAGCATCCGGGACAGGGGAGCGTACGAGCAGTACTTC; CDR3: CASSIRDRGAYEQYF
J: TRBJ1-2; D: -; size: -; V: TRBV12-3/TRBV12-4; DNA: TGTGCCAGCAGTGATAGGGGGAGCTACACCTTC; CDR3: CASSDRGSYTF
J: TRBJ2-7; D: -; size: -; V: TRBV6-2/TRBV6-3; DNA: TGTGCCAGCAGTTGGAACAGGGTACCCTACGAGCAGTACTTC; CDR3: CASSWNRVPYEQYF
J: TRBJ2-5; D: -; size: -; V: TRBV7-2; DNA: TGTGCCAGCAGCTTATGGCGGGACCAAGAGACCCAGTACTTC; CDR3: CASSLWRDQETQYF
J: TRBJ2-5; D: TRBD2; size: -; V: TRBV9; DNA: TGTGCCAGCGGACTAGCGGGGGGCCAAGAGACCCAGTACTTC; CDR3: CASGLAGGQETQYF
J: TRBJ2-1; D: -; size: -; V: TRBV6-2/TRBV6-3; DNA: TGTGCCAGCAGTTCTAGGAATGAGCAGTTCTTC; CDR3: CASSSRNEQFF
J: TRBJ2-7; D: -; size: -; V: TRBV7-9; DNA: TGTGCCAGCAACCCCGGGCTAGCCCGCTCCTACGAGCAGTACTTC; CDR3: CASNPGLARSYEQYF
J: TRBJ2-2; D: -; size: -; V: TRBV5-4; DNA: TGTGCCAGCAGGAGGGGGGGGCCGGGAGCGGGCACCGGGGAGCTGTTTTTT; CDR3: CASRRGGPGAGTGELFF
J: TRBJ2-3; D: TRBD2; size: once; V: TRBV7-9; DNA: TGTGCCAGCAGCGATGGACTAGCGGGAGGTGGGACGCAGTATTTT; CDR3: CASSDGLAGGGTQYF
J: TRBJ2-2; D: TRBD1; size: once; V: TRBV19; DNA: TGTGCCAGTACCGGGGGACAGGGGACCGGGGAGCTGTTTTTT; CDR3: CASTGGQGTGELFF
J: TRBJ2-4; D: TRBD2; size: -; V: TRBV5-1; DNA: TGCGCCAGCAGCTTGGTTGGGGAGGGAAACATTCAGTACTTC; CDR3: CASSLVGEGNIQYF
J: TRBJ1-5; D: -; size: -; V: TRBV7-2; DNA: TGTGCCAGCACCTCTCGGGGGGGAAATCAGCCCCAGCATTTT; CDR3: CASTSRGGNQPQHF
J: TRBJ2-1; D: TRBD1; size: -; V: TRBV19; DNA: TGTGCCAGTAGCCAGGGGGCCTACAATGAGCAGTTCTTC; CDR3: CASSQGAYNEQFF
J: TRBJ2-7; D: -; size: -; V: TRBV11-2; DNA: TGTGCCAGCAGCCTATCTCGAGGGGGAATAAGCTCCTACGAGCAGTACTTC; CDR3: CASSLSRGGISSYEQYF
J: TRBJ2-5; D: -; size: -; V: TRBV9; DNA: TGTGCCAGCCGACGGGACACCCAAGAGACCCAGTACTTC; CDR3: CASRRDTQETQYF
J: TRBJ2-3; D: -; size: -; V: TRBV5-1; DNA: TGCGCCAGCAGCTTCAGGACTGTAAACCCTAGCACAGATACGCAGTATTTT; CDR3: CASSFRTVNPSTDTQYF
J: TRBJ2-1; D: -; size: -; V: TRBV5-1; DNA: TGCGCCAGCAGCTTCGCAGACAAGTGGAATGAGCAGTTCTTC; CDR3: CASSFADKWNEQFF
J: TRBJ2-2; D: -; size: -; V: TRBV11-1; DNA: TGTGCCAGCAGCTTACCGCTGGGGCCCCGCGGGGAGCTGTTTTTT; CDR3: CASSLPLGPRGELFF
J: TRBJ1-1; D: -; size: -; V: TRBV6-2/TRBV6-3; DNA: TGTGCCAGCAGTTTATGGCATCATACTATTGTCAACACTGAAGCTTTCTTT; CDR3: CASSLWHHTIVNTEAFF
J: TRBJ2-7; D: -; size: -; V: TRBV27; DNA: TGTGCCAGCAGTTTATCCTTCGCGGGGTTAAGCTCCTACGAGCAGTACTTC; CDR3: CASSLSFAGLSSYEQYF
J: TRBJ1-1; D: -; size: -; V: TRBV7-9; DNA: TGTGCCAGCAGCCCAGCAGGCAGGGTGAACACTGAAGCTTTCTTT; CDR3: CASSPAGRVNTEAFF
J: TRBJ1-4; D: -; size: -; V: TRBV7-8; DNA: TGTGCCAGCAGCTTAGAGGCCCACGGGTTGATGGAAAAACTGTTTTTT; CDR3: CASSLEAHGLMEKLFF
J: TRBJ2-1; D: TRBD1; size: -; V: TRBV30; DNA: TGTGCCTGGAGTGTACTGGACAGGGTCTACAATGAGCAGTTCTTC; CDR3: CAWSVLDRVYNEQFF
J: TRBJ1-2; D: -; size: -; V: TRBV7-8; DNA: TGTGCCAGCAGCTTAGTAGAGGGTAGCTATGGCTACACCTTC; CDR3: CASSLVEGSYGYTF
J: TRBJ1-2; D: -; size: -; V: TRBV10-3; DNA: TGTGCCATCAGTGGGACAAGCCCTAACTATGGCTACACCTTC; CDR3: CAISGTSPNYGYTF